This note documents a single TCR beta chain sequence. This entry is derived from a study of blood T cell repertoires in COVID-19. With 5 bases clipped from V and 9 bases from J, the junction kept 8 bases outside the gene matches. The CDR3 extends over 15 amino acids. Per the germline V gene, CDR1 is SGHNT and CDR2 is YENEEA. Some clones are missing from TCRdb's copy, which holds only in-frame ones; the method was immunoSEQ multiplex PCR. Here the sample spans 140,000 to 150,000 clones, 80% to 90% being singletons. The chain carries TRBV11-3 and TRBJ2-1, with 12 bases that match TRBD1. The TCR originated in a man aged 55 to 69 with active or convalescent COVID-19. The sequenced sample consisted of peripheral blood. CDR3 sequence reads: CASSRGTGGYGEQFF. The CDR3 DNA reads TGTGCCAGCAGCCGCGGGACAGGGGGCTATGGTGAGCAGTTCTTC. Based on the CDR3 plus reference TRBV11-3 and TRBJ2-1, the full variable domain is EAGVVQSPRYKIIEKKQPVAFWCNPISGHNTLYWYLQNLGQGPELLIRYENEEAVDDSQLPKDRFSAERLKGVDSTLKIQPAELGDSAVYLCASSRGTGGYGEQFFGPGTRLTVL.